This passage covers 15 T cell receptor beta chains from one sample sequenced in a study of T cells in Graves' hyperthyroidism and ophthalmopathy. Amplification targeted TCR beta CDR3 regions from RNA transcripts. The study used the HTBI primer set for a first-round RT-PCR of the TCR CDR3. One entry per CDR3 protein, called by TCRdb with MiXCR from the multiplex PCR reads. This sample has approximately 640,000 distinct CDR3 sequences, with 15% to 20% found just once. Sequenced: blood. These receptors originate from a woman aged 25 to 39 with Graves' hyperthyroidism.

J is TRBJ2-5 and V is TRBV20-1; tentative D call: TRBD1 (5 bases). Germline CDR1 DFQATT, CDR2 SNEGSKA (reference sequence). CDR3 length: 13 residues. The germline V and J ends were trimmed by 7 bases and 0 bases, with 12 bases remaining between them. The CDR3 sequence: CSGPDNYQETQYF. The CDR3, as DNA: TGCAGTGGACCGGACAACTACCAAGAGACCCAGTACTTC.

This chain's CDR3 is CASSLDDRSRNGYTF. As DNA, the CDR3 is TGTGCCAGCAGCTTAGACGACAGGAGTCGTAATGGCTACACCTTC. The rearrangement uses TRBV7-9 and TRBJ1-2; possibly TRBD1 for D (6 bases). The length of the CDR3 is 15 residues. V dropped 1 base and J dropped 6 bases, with 15 bases sitting between them. Germline V gene data show CDR1 as SEHNR and CDR2 as FQNEAQ (reference sequence).

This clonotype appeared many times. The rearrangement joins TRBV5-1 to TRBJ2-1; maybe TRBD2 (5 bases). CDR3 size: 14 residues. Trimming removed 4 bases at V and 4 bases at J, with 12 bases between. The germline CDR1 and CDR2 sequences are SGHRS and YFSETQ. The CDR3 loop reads CASSAGERYNEQFF. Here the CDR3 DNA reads TGCGCCAGCAGCGCAGGAGAGCGGTACAATGAGCAGTTCTTC. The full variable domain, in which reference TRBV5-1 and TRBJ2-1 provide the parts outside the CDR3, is KAGVTQTPRYLIKTRGQQVTLSCSPISGHRSVSWYQQTPGQGLQFLFEYFSETQRNKGNFPGRFSGRQFSNSRSEMNVSTLELGDSALYLCASSAGERYNEQFFGPGTRLTVL.

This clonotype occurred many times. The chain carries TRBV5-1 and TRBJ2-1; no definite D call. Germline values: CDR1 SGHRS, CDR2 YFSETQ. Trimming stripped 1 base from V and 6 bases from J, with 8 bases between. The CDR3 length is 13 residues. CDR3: CASSLMPSNEQFF. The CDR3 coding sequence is TGCGCCAGCAGCTTGATGCCTTCCAATGAGCAGTTCTTC.

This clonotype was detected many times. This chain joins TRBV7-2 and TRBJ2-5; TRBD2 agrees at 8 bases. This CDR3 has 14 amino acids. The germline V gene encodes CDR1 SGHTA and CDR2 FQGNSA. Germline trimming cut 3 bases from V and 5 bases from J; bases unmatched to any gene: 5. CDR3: CASSLSGTRETQYF. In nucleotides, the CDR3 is TGTGCCAGCAGCTTGTCCGGGACTAGGGAGACCCAGTACTTC.

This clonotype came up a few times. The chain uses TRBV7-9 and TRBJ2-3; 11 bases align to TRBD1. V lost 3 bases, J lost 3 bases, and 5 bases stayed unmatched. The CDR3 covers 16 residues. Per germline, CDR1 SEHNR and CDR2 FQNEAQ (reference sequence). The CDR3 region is CASSFLGTGGTDTQYF. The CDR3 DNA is TGTGCCAGCAGCTTCCTCGGGACAGGGGGGACAGATACGCAGTATTTT.

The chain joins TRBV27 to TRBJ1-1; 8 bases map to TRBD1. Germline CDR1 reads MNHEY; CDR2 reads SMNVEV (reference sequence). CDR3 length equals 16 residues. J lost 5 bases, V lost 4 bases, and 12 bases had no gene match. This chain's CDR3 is CASSWAGGAWGTEAFF. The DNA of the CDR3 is TGTGCCAGCAGTTGGGCAGGGGGCGCCTGGGGGACTGAAGCTTTCTTT.

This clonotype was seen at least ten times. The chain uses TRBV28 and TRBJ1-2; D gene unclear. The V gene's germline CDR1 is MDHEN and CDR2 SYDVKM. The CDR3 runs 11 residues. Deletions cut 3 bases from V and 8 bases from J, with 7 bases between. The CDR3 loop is CASSFESGYTF. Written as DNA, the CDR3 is TGTGCCAGCAGTTTCGAGTCCGGCTACACCTTC.

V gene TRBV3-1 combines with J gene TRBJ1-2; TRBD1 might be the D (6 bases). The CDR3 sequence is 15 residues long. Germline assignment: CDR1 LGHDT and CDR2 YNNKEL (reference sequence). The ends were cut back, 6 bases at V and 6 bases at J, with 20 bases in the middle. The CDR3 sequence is CASRDTAQGMDGYTF. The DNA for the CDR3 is TGTGCCAGCAGAGATACCGCCCAGGGGATGGATGGCTACACCTTC.

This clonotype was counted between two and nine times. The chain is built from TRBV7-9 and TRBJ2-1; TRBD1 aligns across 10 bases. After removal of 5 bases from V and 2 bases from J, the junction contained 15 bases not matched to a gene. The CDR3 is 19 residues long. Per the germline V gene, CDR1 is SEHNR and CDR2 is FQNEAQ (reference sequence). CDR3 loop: CASSPGTGEAGWAYNEQFF. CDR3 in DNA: TGTGCCAGCAGCCCTGGGACAGGGGAGGCGGGATGGGCCTACAATGAGCAGTTCTTC.

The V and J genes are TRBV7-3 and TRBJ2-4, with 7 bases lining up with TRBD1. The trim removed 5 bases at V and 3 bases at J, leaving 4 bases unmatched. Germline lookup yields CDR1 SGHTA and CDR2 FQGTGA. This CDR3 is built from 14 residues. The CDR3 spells CASSRGTDKNIQYF. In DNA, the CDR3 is TGTGCCAGCAGCCGTGGGACAGACAAAAACATTCAGTACTTC.

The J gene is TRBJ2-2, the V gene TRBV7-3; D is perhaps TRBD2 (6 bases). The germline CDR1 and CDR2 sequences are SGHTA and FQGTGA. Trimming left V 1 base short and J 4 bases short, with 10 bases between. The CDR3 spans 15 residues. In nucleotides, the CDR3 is TGTGCCAGCAGCTTAAGGGCGGGACGCACCGGGGAGCTGTTTTTT. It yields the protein CASSLRAGRTGELFF.

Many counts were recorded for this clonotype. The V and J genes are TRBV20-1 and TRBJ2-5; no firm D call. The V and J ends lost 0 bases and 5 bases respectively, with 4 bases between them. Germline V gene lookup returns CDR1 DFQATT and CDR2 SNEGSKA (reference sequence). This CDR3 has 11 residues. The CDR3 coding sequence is TGCAGTGCTAGAGATGCGGAGACCCAGTACTTC. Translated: CSARDAETQYF.

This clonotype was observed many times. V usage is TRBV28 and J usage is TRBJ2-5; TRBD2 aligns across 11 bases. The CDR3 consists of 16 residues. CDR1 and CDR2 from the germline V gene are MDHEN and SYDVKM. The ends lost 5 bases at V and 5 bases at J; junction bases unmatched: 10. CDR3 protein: CASSVGLAGGSETQYF. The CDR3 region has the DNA TGTGCCAGCAGTGTAGGCCTAGCGGGAGGAAGCGAGACCCAGTACTTC.

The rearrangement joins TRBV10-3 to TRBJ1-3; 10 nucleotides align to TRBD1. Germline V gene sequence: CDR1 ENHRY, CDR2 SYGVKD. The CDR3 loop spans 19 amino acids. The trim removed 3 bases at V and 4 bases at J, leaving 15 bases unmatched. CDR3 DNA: TGTGCCATCAGTGACCTCCGGGACAGGGGTGTACGTGGGGGAAACACCATATATTTT. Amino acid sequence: CAISDLRDRGVRGGNTIYF.